The 22 T cell receptor beta chains reported below all come from one sample, sequenced in a study of blood T cell repertoires in COVID-19 (dated by TCRdb to about 2020). The method was the immunoSEQ multiplex PCR assay. Imported from immuneACCESS, the table was reduced by TCRdb to in-frame sequences with V and J called. These copies leave out some clones; in studies compared against another copy, an unresolved V gene accounts for under half, and the cause of the remainder is not known. Present in this sample are fewer than 250,000 clones, around four fifths of which were seen just once. Together, the top ten hold around 6.5% of the sample. The source material was peripheral blood. The receptors were sampled from an older woman with active or convalescent COVID-19.

The chain has TRBV6-5 and TRBJ1-2; tentative D call: TRBD1 (6 bases). Trimming took off 8 bases at V and 2 bases at J, with 18 bases between the two ends. Germline-derived CDR1 and CDR2 are MNHEY and SVGAGI. This CDR3 has 15 amino acids. The CDR3 DNA follows: TGTGCCAGCTGTCCCGCTGGACAGACGAACTATGGCTACACCTTC. It specifies CASCPAGQTNYGYTF.

Remarks on this clone: Other DNA variants within this sample encode the same CDR3. The J gene is TRBJ2-2, the V gene TRBV5-1; 8 nucleotides agree with TRBD2. The V segment lost 2 bases and the J segment 1 base; nucleotides outside the gene matches: 1. The CDR3 has 15 amino acids. Germline V gene data show CDR1 as SGHRS and CDR2 as YFSETQ. CDR3 nucleotide sequence: TGCGCCAGCAGCTTAACTAGCGGGAACACCGGGGAGCTGTTTTTT. It translates to CASSLTSGNTGELFF.

This clone has only one observation. The chain recombines TRBV7-9 with TRBJ2-1; the D gene is possibly TRBD1 (5 bases). Trimming stripped 5 bases from V and 9 bases from J, with 14 bases between. The germline CDR1 and CDR2 sequences are SEHNR and FQNEAQ (reference sequence). This CDR3 is 13 amino acids long. The CDR3: CASSPPGRVEQFF. CDR3 bases: TGTGCCAGCAGCCCCCCCGGCAGGGTTGAGCAGTTCTTC.

This clone is termed medium-sized (0.01 to 0.1%). The genes are TRBV6-1 and TRBJ1-2, with TRBD1 matching 8 bases. The germline CDR1 and CDR2 sequences are MNHNS and SASEGT. The junction had 9 bases not matched to a gene; V was cut back by 2 bases and J by 4 bases. There are 16 residues in the CDR3. The CDR3 DNA reads as TGTGCCAGCAGTGAATTTTTGGGACAGGCGCTCTATGGCTACACCTTC. This sequence encodes CASSEFLGQALYGYTF.

This chain joins TRBV6-5 and TRBJ2-7; 9 bases agree with TRBD1. Trimming at V came to 4 bases and at J to 2 bases, leaving 3 bases not matched to a gene. CDR1 is MNHEY, CDR2 SVGAGI, per germline. There are 14 residues in the CDR3. The CDR3 sequence: CASSSGQGPYEQYF. CDR3 DNA sequence: TGTGCCAGCAGTTCCGGACAGGGGCCCTACGAGCAGTACTTC.

This clone was observed a handful of times. V and J are TRBV3-1 (or the pseudogene TRBV3-2) and TRBJ1-4, with TRBD1 identical over 8 bases. From germline, CDR1 is LGHDT and CDR2 YNNKEL (reference sequence). CDR3 length equals 18 residues. Trimming cost V 4 bases and J 3 bases; bases outside gene matches: 13. The CDR3 is CASSPLRQGWAANEKLFF. The CDR3 nucleotides are TGTGCCAGCAGCCCGTTACGACAGGGGTGGGCGGCTAATGAAAAACTGTTTTTT.

The chain has TRBV7-2 and TRBJ2-1; 10 bases match TRBD1. The CDR3 consists of 14 residues. V was pared by 4 bases and J by 7 bases, with 4 bases of the junction left unmatched. Germline lookup yields CDR1 SGHTA and CDR2 FQGNSA. The CDR3 DNA is TGTGCCAGCAGCTGGGGGACAGGGGAGAATGAGCAGTTCTTC. This codes for CASSWGTGENEQFF.

J is TRBJ1-2 and V is TRBV10-3; no definite D call. CDR3 length: 14 residues. Germline lookup yields CDR1 ENHRY and CDR2 SYGVKD. V lost 6 bases to trimming and J lost 0 bases, with 11 bases between them. CDR3: CAIRRGSSNYGYTF. The CDR3 DNA is TGTGCCATCAGGCGAGGGTCCTCTAACTATGGCTACACCTTC.

The rearrangement links TRBV15 to TRBJ2-3; D call uncertain. CDR3 size: 13 residues. Deletions cut 2 bases from V and 2 bases from J, with 5 bases between. Germline lookup yields CDR1 LNHNV and CDR2 YYDKDF (reference sequence). CDR3 protein: CATSRRITDTQYF. In nucleotides, the CDR3 is TGTGCCACCAGCAGACGTATCACAGATACGCAGTATTTT.

The V and J genes are TRBV9 and TRBJ2-7, with a tentative D call TRBD1 (5 bases). The length of the CDR3 is 13 residues. V was clipped by 4 bases and J by 5 bases, with 13 bases between them. CDR1 SGDLS and CDR2 YYNGEE come from the germline V gene. The CDR3 here is CASSFRQGNEQYF. CDR3 bases: TGTGCCAGCAGCTTTAGGCAGGGTAACGAGCAGTACTTC.

The chain couples TRBV11-2 to TRBJ1-1; TRBD1 might be the D (6 bases). V was cut by 1 base and J by 3 bases, with 12 bases left in between. Germline V lookup: CDR1 SGHAT, CDR2 FQNNGV. The CDR3 runs to 15 residues. The CDR3, as DNA: TGTGCCAGCAGCTTAGCCTGGGCAGGGGACACTGAAGCTTTCTTT. Translation gives CASSLAWAGDTEAFF.

This chain connects TRBV3-1 (or the pseudogene TRBV3-2) to TRBJ1-3; weak D call: TRBD1 (5 bases). With 4 bases removed from V and 8 bases from J, the gap between germline ends came to 9 bases. The CDR3 length is 12 residues. Germline V CDR1 and CDR2: LGHDT, YNNKEL (reference sequence). The CDR3 nucleotides read TGTGCCAGCAGCCGAGACAGTTACACCATATATTTT. It specifies CASSRDSYTIYF.

A single count supports this clone. The chain uses TRBV7-9 and TRBJ1-2; weak D call: TRBD1 (5 bases). The V end was cut by 3 bases, the J end by 3 bases, with 11 bases between. This CDR3 has 14 amino acids. From germline, CDR1 is SEHNR and CDR2 FQNEAQ (reference sequence). In nucleotides, the CDR3 is TGTGCCAGCAGCTTCAGGGAGGCGGACTATGGCTACACCTTC. Its protein product is CASSFREADYGYTF.

The chain has TRBV19 and TRBJ1-1, with no clear D. The length of the CDR3 is 14 residues. Trimming stripped 5 bases from V and 1 base from J, with 11 bases between. CDR1 is LNHDA and CDR2 is SQIVND in the germline V gene (reference sequence). CDR3 in DNA: TGTGCCAGTAGTCCAACCCACAGGAACACTGAAGCTTTCTTT. Protein sequence: CASSPTHRNTEAFF.

The rearrangement joins TRBV5-1 to TRBJ2-1; D gene ambiguous. V was shortened by 0 bases and J by 8 bases, with 15 bases between the two germline ends. The CDR3 runs to 15 residues. Looked up from germline, CDR1 is SGHRS and CDR2 is YFSETQ. The CDR3 nucleotides are TGCGCCAGCAGCTTGGAGTCCGAGGTCCCCCATGAGCAGTTCTTC. Translating it yields CASSLESEVPHEQFF.

This chain uses TRBV18 with TRBJ2-2, with a possible D match to TRBD1 (5 bases). V was cut by 2 bases and J by 10 bases, with 14 bases left in between. The CDR3 covers 14 residues. Germline values: CDR1 KGHSH, CDR2 LQKENI. The chain's CDR3 is CASSPDFGREELFF. The CDR3, as DNA: TGTGCCAGCTCACCAGACTTCGGCAGGGAGGAGCTGTTTTTT.

The chain combines TRBV6-1 with TRBJ1-1; D is ambiguous. This CDR3 spans 11 amino acids. The ends were cut back, 1 base at V and 13 bases at J, with 10 bases in the middle. Germline CDR1 and CDR2: MNHNS and SASEGT. CDR3 amino acids: CASSEVPGVFF. In nucleotides, the CDR3 is TGTGCCAGCAGTGAAGTACCCGGGGTTTTCTTT.

The chain uses TRBV6-5 and TRBJ2-5, with TRBD1 matching over 9 bases. After removal of 6 bases from V and 7 bases from J, the junction contained 6 bases not matched to a gene. Germline lookup yields CDR1 MNHEY and CDR2 SVGAGI. The CDR3 contains 13 residues. The CDR3 here is CASSVQGAATQYF. The CDR3 DNA follows: TGTGCCAGCAGCGTACAGGGGGCGGCGACCCAGTACTTC.

The CDR3 protein is CATSELGGTEAFF. The CDR3 DNA sequence: TGTGCCACCAGCGAACTGGGGGGGACTGAAGCTTTCTTT. The rearrangement links TRBV15 to TRBJ1-1; D may be TRBD1 (5 bases). V dropped 5 bases and J dropped 5 bases, with 12 bases sitting between them. The CDR3 contains 13 residues. The V gene's germline CDR1 is LNHNV and CDR2 YYDKDF (reference sequence).

The chain combines TRBV24-1 with TRBJ1-2; no clear D gene. Germline V gene lookup returns CDR1 KGHDR and CDR2 SFDVKD. The CDR3 covers 12 residues. Trimming took 2 bases from V and 5 from J, leaving 5 bases between them. The CDR3 loop is CATSDSGYGYTF. As DNA, the CDR3 is TGTGCCACCAGTGATTCCGGGTATGGCTACACCTTC.

The V gene is TRBV2, the J gene TRBJ1-2; 7 bases agree with TRBD1. The CDR3 length is 13 residues. Germline V gene lookup returns CDR1 SNHLY and CDR2 FYNNEI. The trim removed 2 bases at V and 3 bases at J, leaving 0 bases unmatched. The CDR3 loop is CASSEQGDYGYTF. The CDR3 DNA follows: TGTGCCAGCAGTGAACAGGGGGACTATGGCTACACCTTC.

The rearrangement uses TRBV7-8 and TRBJ1-1; 9 bases agree with TRBD1. The V gene end was trimmed by 1 base and the J gene end by 4 bases; junction bases not matched to a gene: 4. The germline gives CDR1 SGHVS, CDR2 FQNEAQ. The CDR3 consists of 15 residues. In DNA, the CDR3 is TGTGCCAGCAGCTTAGGTACAGGGGGCGGCACTGAAGCTTTCTTT. It encodes CASSLGTGGGTEAFF.